This TCR beta chain appears in the sequencing data of a study of technical replicates of blood from several donors. Here immunoSEQ multiplex PCR was the method, and the copy in TCRdb shows in-frame clones only, minus some. The sample includes tens of thousands of clones, roughly 89% of them seen just once. The material sequenced was T cells isolated from PBMCs. The clonotype comes from a human donor in good health.

The CDR3 DNA is TGTGCCAGCAGCTCGACTAGCGGGAACTACGAGCAGTACTTC. Residues: CASSSTSGNYEQYF. The rearrangement uses TRBV7-9 and TRBJ2-7, with TRBD2 matching 11 bases. This CDR3 region has 14 residues. Trimming took 4 bases from V and 3 from J; bases not matched to a gene: 2. In germline, CDR1 is SEHNR, CDR2 FQNEAQ (reference sequence).